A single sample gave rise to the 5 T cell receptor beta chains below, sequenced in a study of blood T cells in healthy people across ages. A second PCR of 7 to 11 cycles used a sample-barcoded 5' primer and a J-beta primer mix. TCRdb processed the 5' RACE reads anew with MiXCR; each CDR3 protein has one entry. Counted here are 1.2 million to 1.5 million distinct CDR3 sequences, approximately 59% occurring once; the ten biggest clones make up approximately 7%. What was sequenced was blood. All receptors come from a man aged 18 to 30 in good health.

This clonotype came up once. CDR3 loop: CASSIRGEAFF. CDR3 coding DNA: TGCGCCAGCAGTATCAGGGGAGAAGCTTTCTTT. The V and J genes are TRBV10-1 and TRBJ1-1, with D possibly matching TRBD1 (6 bases). V shed 5 bases and J shed 8 bases, with 9 bases lying between them. The CDR3 is made up of 11 amino acids. From germline, CDR1 is WNHNN and CDR2 SYGVQD (reference sequence).

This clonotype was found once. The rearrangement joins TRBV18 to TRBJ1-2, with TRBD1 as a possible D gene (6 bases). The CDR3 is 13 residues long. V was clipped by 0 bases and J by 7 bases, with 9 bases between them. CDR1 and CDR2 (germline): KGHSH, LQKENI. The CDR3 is CASSPPAGAGYTF. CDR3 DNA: TGTGCCAGCTCACCACCGGCGGGGGCTGGCTACACCTTC.

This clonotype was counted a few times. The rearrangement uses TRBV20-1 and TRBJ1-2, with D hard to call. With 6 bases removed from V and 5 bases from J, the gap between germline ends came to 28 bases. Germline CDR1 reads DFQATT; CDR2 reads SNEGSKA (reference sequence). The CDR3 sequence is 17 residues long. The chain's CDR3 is CSALNGNSGRGIYGYTF. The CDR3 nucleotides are TGCAGTGCCCTAAATGGCAACTCCGGCAGAGGAATTTATGGCTACACCTTC.

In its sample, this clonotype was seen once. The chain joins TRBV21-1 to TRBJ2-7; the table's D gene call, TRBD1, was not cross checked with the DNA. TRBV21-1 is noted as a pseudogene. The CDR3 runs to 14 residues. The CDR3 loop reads CASSKGSGGWEQYF. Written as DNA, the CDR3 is TGTGCCAGCAGCAAAGGGTCCGGGGGCTGGGAGCAGTACTTC.

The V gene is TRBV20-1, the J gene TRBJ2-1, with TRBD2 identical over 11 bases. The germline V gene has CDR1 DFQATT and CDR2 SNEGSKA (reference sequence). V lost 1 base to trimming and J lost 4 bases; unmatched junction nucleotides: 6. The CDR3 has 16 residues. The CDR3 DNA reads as TGCAGTGCTAGAGGGGGGGCTAGCGGGAGGTACAATGAGCAGTTCTTC. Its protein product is CSARGGASGRYNEQFF.